This TCR beta chain stems from a study of T cells in Graves' hyperthyroidism and ophthalmopathy. This clonotype showed up just a few times. Diagnoses were established using clinical symptoms, serum thyroxine and TRAb, thyroid ultrasound and orbital computed tomography. The blood sample dates from first hyperthyroidism diagnosis, preceding any ophthalmopathy symptoms. Using RNA transcripts as the source, TCR beta CDR3 regions were amplified. The primer set for the first-round RT-PCR of the TCR CDR3 was HTBI. Each CDR3 protein is one row after TCRdb ran MiXCR on the multiplex PCR reads. In the table there are hundreds of thousands of distinct CDR3 sequences, approximately 18% of which are singletons. Sequencing was carried out using blood. This sequence was found in a woman between 45 and 65 years old with Graves' hyperthyroidism that later progressed to Graves' ophthalmopathy.

CDR3 DNA sequence: TGTGCCAGCAGCTACCGGGACAGGGGGATAGATACGCAGTATTTT. It translates to CASSYRDRGIDTQYF. V gene TRBV7-2 combines with J gene TRBJ2-3, with TRBD1 identical over 11 bases. CDR3 length: 15 residues. Germline V CDR1 and CDR2: SGHTA, FQGNSA. Germline trimming cut 4 bases from V and 5 bases from J; bases unmatched to any gene: 5.